The clone carrying this TCR beta chain has just a few counts. The data stem from a study of blood T cells in healthy people across ages. Trimming left V 6 bases short and J 0 bases short, with 17 bases between. Germline assignment: CDR1 MNHNY and CDR2 SVGAGI (reference sequence). The CDR3 totals 17 residues. Alongside a J-beta primer mix, a sample-barcoded 5' primer served in a second PCR lasting roughly 6 to 11 cycles. Per sample, CDR3-containing paired-end reads numbered at least 2.5 million. TCRdb processed the 5' RACE reads anew with MiXCR; each CDR3 protein has one entry. This table has about 580,000 distinct CDR3 sequences, 45% to 55% appearing once.

Sequences were obtained from blood. V and J are TRBV6-6 and TRBJ1-4; D is perhaps TRBD1 (6 bases). This receptor was taken from a man older than 75 in good health. CDR3: CASRTPGDSATNEKLFF. The CDR3 DNA reads as TGTGCCAGCAGAACCCCAGGGGATAGCGCAACTAATGAAAAACTGTTTTTT.